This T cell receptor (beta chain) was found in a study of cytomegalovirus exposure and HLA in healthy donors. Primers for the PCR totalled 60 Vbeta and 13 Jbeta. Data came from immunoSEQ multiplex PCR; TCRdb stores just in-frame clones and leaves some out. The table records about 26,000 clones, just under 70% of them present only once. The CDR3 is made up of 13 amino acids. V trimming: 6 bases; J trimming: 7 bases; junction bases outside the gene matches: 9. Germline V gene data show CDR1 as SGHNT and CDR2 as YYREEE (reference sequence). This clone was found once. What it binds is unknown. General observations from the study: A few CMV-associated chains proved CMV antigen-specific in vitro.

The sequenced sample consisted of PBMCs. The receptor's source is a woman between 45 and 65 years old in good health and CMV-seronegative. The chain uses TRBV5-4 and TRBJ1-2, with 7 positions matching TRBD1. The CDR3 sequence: CASTRTGEGGYTF. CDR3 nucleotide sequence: TGTGCCAGCACCAGAACAGGGGAAGGTGGCTACACCTTC.